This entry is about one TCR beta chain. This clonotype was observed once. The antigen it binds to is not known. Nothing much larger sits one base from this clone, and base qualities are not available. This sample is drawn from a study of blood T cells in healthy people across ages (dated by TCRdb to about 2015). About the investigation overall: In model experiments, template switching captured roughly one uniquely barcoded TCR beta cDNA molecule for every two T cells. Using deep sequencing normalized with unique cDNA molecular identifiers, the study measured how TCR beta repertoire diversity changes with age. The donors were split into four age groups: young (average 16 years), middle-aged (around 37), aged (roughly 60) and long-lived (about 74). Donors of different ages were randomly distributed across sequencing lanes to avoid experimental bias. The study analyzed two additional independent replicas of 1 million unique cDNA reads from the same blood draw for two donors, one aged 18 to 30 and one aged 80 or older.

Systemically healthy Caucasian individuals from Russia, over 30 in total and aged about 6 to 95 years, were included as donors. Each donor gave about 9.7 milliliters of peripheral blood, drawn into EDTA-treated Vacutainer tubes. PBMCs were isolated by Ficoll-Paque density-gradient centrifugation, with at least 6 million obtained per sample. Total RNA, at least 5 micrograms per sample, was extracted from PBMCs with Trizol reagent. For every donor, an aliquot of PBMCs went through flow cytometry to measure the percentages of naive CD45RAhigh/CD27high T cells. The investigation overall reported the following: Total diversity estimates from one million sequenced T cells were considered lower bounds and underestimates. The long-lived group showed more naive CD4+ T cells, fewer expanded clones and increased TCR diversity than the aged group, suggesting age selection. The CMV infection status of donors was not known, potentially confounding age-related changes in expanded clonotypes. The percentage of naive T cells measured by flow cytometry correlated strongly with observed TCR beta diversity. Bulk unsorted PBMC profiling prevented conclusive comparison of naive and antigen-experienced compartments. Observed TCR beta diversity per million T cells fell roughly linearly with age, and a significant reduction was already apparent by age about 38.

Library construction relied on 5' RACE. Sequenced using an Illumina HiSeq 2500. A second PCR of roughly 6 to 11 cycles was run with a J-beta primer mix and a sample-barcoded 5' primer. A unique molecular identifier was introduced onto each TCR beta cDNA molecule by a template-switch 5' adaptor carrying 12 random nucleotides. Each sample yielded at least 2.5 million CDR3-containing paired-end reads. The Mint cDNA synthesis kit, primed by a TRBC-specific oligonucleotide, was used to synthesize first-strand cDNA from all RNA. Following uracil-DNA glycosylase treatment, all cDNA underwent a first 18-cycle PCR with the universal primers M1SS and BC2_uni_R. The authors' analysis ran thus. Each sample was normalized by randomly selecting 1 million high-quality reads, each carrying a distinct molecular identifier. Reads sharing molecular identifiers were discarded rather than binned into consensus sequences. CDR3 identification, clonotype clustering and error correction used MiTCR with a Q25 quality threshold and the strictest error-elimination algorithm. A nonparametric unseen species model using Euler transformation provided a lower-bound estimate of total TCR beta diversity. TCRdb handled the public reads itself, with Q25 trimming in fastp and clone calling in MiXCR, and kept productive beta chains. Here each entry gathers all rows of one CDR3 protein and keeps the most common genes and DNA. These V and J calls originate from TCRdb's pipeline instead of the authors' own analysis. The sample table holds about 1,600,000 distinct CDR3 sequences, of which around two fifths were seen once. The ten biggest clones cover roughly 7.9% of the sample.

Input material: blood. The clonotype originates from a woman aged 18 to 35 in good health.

The nucleotide sequence is given as TGTGCCTGGACAGGGTCCGTCTACGAGCAGTACTTC. This translates into CAWTGSVYEQYF. Recombination linked TRBV30 to TRBJ2-7, with TRBD1 tentatively as D gene (5 bases match). Inclusive of the bounding cysteine and phenylalanine, the CDR3 is 12 residues long. This entry keeps only the CDR3 DNA: 36 bases, framed from base 1. As encoded in the germline V gene (reference sequence), CDR1 is GTSNPN while CDR2 is SVGIG. The V end loses 4 bases and the J end loses 3 bases, and a stretch of 10 bases separates them.